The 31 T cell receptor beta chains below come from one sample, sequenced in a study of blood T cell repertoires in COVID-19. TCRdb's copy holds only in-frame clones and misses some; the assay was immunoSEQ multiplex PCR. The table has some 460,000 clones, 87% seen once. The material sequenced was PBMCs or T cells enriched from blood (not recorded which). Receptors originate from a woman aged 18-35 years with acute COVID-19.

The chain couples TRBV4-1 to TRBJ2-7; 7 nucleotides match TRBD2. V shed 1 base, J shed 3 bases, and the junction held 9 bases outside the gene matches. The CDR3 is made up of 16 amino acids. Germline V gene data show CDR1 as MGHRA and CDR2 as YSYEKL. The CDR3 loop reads CASSQVVLADGYEQYF. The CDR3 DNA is TGCGCCAGCAGCCAAGTTGTCCTAGCGGACGGCTACGAGCAGTACTTC.

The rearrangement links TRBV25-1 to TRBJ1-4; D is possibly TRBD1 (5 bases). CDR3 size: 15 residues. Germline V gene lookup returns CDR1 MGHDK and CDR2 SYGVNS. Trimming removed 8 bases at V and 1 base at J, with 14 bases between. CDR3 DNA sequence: TGTGCCAGCCCCCGGGGGAAGGAAACTAATGAAAAACTGTTTTTT. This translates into CASPRGKETNEKLFF.

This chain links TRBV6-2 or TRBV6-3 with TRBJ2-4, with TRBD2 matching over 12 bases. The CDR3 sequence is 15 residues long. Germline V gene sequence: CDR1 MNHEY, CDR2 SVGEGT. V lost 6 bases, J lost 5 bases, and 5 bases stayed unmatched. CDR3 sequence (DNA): TGTGCCAGCAGCCCCGGACTAGCGGGACAAAACATTCAGTACTTC. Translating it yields CASSPGLAGQNIQYF.

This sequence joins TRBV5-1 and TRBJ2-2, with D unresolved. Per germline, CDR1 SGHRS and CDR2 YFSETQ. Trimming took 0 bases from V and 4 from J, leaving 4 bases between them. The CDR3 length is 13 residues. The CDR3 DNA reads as TGCGCCAGCAGCTTGGGGAGCACCGGGGAGCTGTTTTTT. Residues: CASSLGSTGELFF.

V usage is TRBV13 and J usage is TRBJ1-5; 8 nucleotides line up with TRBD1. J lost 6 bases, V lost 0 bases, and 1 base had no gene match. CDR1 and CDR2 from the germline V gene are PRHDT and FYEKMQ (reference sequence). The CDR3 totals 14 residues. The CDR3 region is CASSLGQGAQPQHF. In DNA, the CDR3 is TGTGCCAGCAGCTTAGGGCAGGGGGCTCAGCCCCAGCATTTT.

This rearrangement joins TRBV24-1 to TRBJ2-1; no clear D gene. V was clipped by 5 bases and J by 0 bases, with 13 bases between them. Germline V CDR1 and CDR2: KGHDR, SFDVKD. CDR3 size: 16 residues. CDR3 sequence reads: CATSGTDSYSYNEQFF. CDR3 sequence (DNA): TGTGCCACCAGTGGTACCGACTCGTACTCCTACAATGAGCAGTTCTTC.

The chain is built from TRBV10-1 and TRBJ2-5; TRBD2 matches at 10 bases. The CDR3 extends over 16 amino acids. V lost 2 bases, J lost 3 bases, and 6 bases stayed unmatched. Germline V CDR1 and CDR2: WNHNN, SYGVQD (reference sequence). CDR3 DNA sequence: TGCGCCAGCAGTGAGCTTATAGCGGGAGGTAAAGAGACCCAGTACTTC. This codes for CASSELIAGGKETQYF.

CDR3 sequence reads: CASSLAGGNNEQFF. CDR3 in DNA: TGTGCCAGCAGTTTAGCGGGGGGAAACAATGAGCAGTTCTTC. The genes are TRBV2 and TRBJ2-1; 10 nucleotides align to TRBD2. The V and J ends lost 5 bases and 5 bases, in that order; junction bases with no gene match: 3. Germline lookup yields CDR1 SNHLY and CDR2 FYNNEI. This CDR3 has 14 residues. The full variable domain, with the rest looked up from reference TRBV2 and TRBJ2-1, is EPEVTQTPSHQVTQMGQEVILRCVPISNHLYFYWYRQILGQKVEFLVSFYNNEISEKSEIFDDQFSVERPDGSNFTLKIRSTKLEDSAMYFCASSLAGGNNEQFFGPGTRLTVL.

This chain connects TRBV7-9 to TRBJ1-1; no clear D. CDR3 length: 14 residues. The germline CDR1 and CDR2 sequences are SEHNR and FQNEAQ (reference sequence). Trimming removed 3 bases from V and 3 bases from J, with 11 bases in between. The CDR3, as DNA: TGTGCCAGCAGCTTGGTCGGGGATCACACTGAAGCTTTCTTT. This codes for CASSLVGDHTEAFF.

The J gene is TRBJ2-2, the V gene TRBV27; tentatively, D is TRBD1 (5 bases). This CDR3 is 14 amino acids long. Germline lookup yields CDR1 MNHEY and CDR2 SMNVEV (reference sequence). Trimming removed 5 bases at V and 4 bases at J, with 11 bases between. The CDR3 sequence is CASSHDRGTGELFF. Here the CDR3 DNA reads TGTGCCAGCAGTCACGACAGAGGCACCGGGGAGCTGTTTTTT.

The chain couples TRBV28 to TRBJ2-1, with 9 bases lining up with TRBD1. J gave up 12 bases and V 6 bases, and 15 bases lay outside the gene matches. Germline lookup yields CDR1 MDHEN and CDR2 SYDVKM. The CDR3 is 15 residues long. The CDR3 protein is CASRHGQGTDHVQFF. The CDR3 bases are TGTGCCAGCAGACATGGACAGGGGACGGACCACGTGCAGTTCTTC.

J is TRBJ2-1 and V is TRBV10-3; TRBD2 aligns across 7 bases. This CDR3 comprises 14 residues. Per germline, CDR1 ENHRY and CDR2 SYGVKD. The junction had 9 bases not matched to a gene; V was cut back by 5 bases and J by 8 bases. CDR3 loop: CAISPFAGDDEQFF. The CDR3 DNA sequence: TGTGCCATCAGTCCTTTTGCGGGAGATGATGAGCAGTTCTTC.

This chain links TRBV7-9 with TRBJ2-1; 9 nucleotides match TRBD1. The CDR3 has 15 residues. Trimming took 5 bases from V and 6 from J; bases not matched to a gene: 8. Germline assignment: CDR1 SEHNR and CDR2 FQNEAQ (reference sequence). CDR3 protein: CASSPGQGLSNEQFF. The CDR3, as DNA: TGTGCCAGCAGCCCGGGACAGGGACTTTCCAATGAGCAGTTCTTC. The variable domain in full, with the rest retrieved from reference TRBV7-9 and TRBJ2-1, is DTGVSQNPRHKITKRGQNVTFRCDPISEHNRLYWYRQTLGQGPEFLTYFQNEAQLEKSRLLSDRFSAERPKGSFSTLEIQRTEQGDSAMYLCASSPGQGLSNEQFFGPGTRLTVL.

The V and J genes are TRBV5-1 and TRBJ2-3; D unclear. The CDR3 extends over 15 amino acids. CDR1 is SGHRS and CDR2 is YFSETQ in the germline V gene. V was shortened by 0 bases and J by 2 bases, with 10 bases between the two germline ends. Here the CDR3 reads CASSLDCCHTDTQYF. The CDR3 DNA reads TGCGCCAGCAGCTTGGACTGCTGTCACACAGATACGCAGTATTTT.

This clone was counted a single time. CDR3 DNA: TGTGCCAGCAGTTTGAGGACAGGGGGCGGTGGCTACACCTTC. It specifies CASSLRTGGGGYTF. This chain joins TRBV28 and TRBJ1-2; TRBD1 matches at 11 bases. The CDR3 is 14 residues long. Germline values: CDR1 MDHEN, CDR2 SYDVKM. V was clipped by 3 bases and J by 7 bases; unmatched bases: 4.

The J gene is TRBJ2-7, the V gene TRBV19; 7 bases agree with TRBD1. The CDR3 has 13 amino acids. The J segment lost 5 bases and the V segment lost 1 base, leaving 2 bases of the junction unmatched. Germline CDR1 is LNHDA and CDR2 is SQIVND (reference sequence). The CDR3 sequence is CASSIGQGNEQYF. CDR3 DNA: TGTGCCAGTAGTATAGGACAGGGCAACGAGCAGTACTTC.

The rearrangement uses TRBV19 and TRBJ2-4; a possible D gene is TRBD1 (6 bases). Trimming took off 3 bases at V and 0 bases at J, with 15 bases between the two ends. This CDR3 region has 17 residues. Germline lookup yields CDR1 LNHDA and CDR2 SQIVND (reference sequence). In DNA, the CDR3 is TGTGCCAGTAGTATTTCCGGACAGTCTTTAGCCAAAAACATTCAGTACTTC. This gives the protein CASSISGQSLAKNIQYF.

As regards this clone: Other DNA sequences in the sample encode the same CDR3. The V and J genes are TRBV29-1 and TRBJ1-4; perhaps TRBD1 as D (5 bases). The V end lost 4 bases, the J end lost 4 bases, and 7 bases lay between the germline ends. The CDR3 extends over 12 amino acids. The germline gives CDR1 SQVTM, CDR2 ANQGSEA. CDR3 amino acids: CSVGQGNEKLFF. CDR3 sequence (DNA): TGCAGCGTTGGGCAGGGTAATGAAAAACTGTTTTTT.

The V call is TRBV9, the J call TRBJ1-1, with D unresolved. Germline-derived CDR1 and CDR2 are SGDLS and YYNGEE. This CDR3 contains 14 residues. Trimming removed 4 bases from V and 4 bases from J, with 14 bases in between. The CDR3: CASSLWGVGTEAFF. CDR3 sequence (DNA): TGTGCCAGCAGCCTGTGGGGAGTCGGCACTGAAGCTTTCTTT.

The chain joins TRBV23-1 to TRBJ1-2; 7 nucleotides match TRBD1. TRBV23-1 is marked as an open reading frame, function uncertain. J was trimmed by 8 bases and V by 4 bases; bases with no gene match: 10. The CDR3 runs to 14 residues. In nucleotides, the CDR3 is TGCGCCAGCAGTCCCGACAGGGATCGGCCAGGCTACACCTTC. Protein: CASSPDRDRPGYTF.

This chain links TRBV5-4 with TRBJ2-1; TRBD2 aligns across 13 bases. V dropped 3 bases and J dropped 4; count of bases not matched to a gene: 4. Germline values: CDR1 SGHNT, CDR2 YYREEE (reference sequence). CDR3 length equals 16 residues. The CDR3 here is CASSSPGLAGYNEQFF. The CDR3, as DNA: TGTGCCAGCAGCTCCCCGGGACTAGCGGGGTACAATGAGCAGTTCTTC.

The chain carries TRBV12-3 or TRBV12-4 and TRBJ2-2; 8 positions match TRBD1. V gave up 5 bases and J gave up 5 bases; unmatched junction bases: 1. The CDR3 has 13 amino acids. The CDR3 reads CASSRTGTGELFF. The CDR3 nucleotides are TGTGCCAGCAGTCGGACAGGGACCGGGGAGCTGTTTTTT.

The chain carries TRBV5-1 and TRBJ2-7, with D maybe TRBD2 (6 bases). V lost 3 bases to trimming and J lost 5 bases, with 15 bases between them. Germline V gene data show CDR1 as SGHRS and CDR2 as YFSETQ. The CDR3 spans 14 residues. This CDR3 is CASSSGRGRHEQYF. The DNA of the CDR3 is TGCGCCAGCAGCTCAGGAAGAGGGAGGCACGAGCAGTACTTC. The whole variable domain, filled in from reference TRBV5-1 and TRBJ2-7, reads KAGVTQTPRYLIKTRGQQVTLSCSPISGHRSVSWYQQTPGQGLQFLFEYFSETQRNKGNFPGRFSGRQFSNSRSEMNVSTLELGDSALYLCASSSGRGRHEQYFGPGTRLTVT.

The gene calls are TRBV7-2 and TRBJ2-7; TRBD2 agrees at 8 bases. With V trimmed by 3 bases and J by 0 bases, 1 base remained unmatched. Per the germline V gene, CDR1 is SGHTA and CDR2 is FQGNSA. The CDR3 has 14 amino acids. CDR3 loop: CASSFGTSSYEQYF. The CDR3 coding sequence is TGTGCCAGCAGCTTTGGGACTAGCTCCTACGAGCAGTACTTC.

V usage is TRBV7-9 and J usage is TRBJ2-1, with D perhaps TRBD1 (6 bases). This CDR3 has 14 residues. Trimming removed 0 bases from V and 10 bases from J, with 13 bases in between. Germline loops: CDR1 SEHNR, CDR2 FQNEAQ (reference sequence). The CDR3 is CASSLAPPRGEQFF. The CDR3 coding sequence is TGTGCCAGCAGCTTAGCGCCTCCAAGGGGGGAGCAGTTCTTC.

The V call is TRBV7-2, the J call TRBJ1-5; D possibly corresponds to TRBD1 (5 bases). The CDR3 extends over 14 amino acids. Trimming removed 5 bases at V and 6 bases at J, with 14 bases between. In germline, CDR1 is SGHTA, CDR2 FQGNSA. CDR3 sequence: CASSPSSGSQPQHF. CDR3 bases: TGTGCCAGCAGCCCGAGCTCAGGGTCTCAGCCCCAGCATTTT.

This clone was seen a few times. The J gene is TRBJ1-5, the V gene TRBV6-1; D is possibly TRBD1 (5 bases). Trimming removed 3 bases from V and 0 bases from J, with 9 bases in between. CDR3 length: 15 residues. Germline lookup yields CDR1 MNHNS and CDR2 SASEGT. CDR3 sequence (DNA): TGTGCCAGCAGTGACAGGGTGTATAGCAATCAGCCCCAGCATTTT. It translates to CASSDRVYSNQPQHF.

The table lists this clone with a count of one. CDR3 bases: TGTGCCTGGAGTGTGATAGGACAGGCGAGAAACATTCAGTACTTC. Translating it yields CAWSVIGQARNIQYF. V gene TRBV30 combines with J gene TRBJ2-4; 7 bases fit TRBD1. The CDR3 runs 15 residues. Germline V CDR1 and CDR2: GTSNPN, SVGIG (reference sequence). The V gene end was trimmed by 0 bases and the J gene end by 6 bases; junction bases not matched to a gene: 8. The variable domain in full, with the rest retrieved from reference TRBV30 and TRBJ2-4, is SQTIHQWPATLVQPVGSPLSLECTVEGTSNPNLYWYRQAAGRGLQLLFYSVGIGQISSEVPQNLSASRPQDRQFILSSKKLLLSDSGFYLCAWSVIGQARNIQYFGAGTRLSVL.

CDR3 region: CASSGSSSGNTIYF. The CDR3 DNA follows: TGTGCCAGTAGTGGGAGTTCCTCTGGAAACACCATATATTTT. This chain links TRBV19 with TRBJ1-3; the D is unclear. CDR1 is LNHDA, CDR2 SQIVND, per germline (reference sequence). The CDR3 has 14 amino acids. V was clipped by 5 bases and J by 0 bases, with 8 bases between them.

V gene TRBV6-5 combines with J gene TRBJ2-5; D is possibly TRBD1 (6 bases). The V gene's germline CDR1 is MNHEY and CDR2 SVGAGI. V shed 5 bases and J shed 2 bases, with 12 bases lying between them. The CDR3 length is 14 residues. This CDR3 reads CASSPGQHQETQYF. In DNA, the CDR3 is TGTGCCAGCAGTCCCGGACAGCATCAAGAGACCCAGTACTTC.

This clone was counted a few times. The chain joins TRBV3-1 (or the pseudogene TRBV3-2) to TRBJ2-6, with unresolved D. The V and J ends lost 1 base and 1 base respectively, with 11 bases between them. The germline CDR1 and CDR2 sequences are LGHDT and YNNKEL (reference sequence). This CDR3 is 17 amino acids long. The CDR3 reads CASSQGVIRSGANVLTF. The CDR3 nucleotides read TGTGCCAGCAGCCAAGGAGTTATCCGGTCTGGGGCCAACGTCCTGACTTTC.